This T cell receptor beta chain comes out of a study of tumor and adjacent non-tumor tissue in lung cancer. For the study at large: There were around eleven adenocarcinoma, a couple of squamous cell carcinoma and 1 small cell lung cancer cases. Findings and limits, study-wide: Tumor repertoires had a smaller top 100 clone share than normal lung. Significantly higher TCR diversity was found in tumor than normal lung.

No cell sorting was done before RNA was extracted from the tissue. Three rounds of nested PCR, following a modified ARM-PCR protocol, produced the TCRbeta library. Via MiXCR, TCRdb re-called the multiplex PCR reads, giving one row per CDR3 protein. Of about 90,000 distinct CDR3 sequences in the sample, around 57% are singletons; the top ten hold approximately 15%. This CDR3 region has 12 residues. Germline V gene lookup returns CDR1 MNHNY and CDR2 SVGAGI (reference sequence). Trimming cost V 0 bases and J 5 bases, with 4 bases left between them. Many counts were recorded for this clonotype. The target antigen is unknown.

Input material: lung tumor tissue. This sequence joins TRBV6-6 and TRBJ1-1; unclear D gene. This sequence was found in a man in his 70s with non-small cell lung cancer. CDR3 sequence reads: CASSYSRTEAFF. Here the CDR3 DNA reads TGTGCCAGCAGTTACTCGCGGACTGAAGCTTTCTTT.